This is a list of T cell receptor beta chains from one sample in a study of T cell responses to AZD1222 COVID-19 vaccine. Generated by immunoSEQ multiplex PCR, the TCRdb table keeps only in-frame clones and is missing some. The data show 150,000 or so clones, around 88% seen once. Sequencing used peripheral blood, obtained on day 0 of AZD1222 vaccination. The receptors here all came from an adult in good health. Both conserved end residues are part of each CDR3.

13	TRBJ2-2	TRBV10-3	CAISRKVDGELFF
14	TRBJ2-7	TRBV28	CASSFGLPAYEQYF
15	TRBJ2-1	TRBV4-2	CASSQAGTSRNEQFF
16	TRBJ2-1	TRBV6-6	CASSYIIRTGDNEQFF
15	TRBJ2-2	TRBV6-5	CASPPERRNTGELFF
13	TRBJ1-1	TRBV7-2	CASSFGGRTEAFF
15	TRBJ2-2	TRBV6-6	CASSYGVQNTGELFF
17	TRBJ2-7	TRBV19	CASTPTAGGSRDYEQYF
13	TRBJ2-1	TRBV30	CAGAGGAFYEQFF
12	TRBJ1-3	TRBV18	CASGGSGNTIYF
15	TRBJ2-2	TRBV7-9	CASSFRALGPGELFF
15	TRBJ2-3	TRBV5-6	CASSPTGNVRDTQYF
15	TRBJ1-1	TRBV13	CASSPQGLEDTEAFF
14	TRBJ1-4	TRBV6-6	CASNREATNEKLFF
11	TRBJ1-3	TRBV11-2	CASSPGNTIYF
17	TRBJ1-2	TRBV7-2	CASSFGFWTGGSYGYTF
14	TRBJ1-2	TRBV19	CASSIETGTGGYTF